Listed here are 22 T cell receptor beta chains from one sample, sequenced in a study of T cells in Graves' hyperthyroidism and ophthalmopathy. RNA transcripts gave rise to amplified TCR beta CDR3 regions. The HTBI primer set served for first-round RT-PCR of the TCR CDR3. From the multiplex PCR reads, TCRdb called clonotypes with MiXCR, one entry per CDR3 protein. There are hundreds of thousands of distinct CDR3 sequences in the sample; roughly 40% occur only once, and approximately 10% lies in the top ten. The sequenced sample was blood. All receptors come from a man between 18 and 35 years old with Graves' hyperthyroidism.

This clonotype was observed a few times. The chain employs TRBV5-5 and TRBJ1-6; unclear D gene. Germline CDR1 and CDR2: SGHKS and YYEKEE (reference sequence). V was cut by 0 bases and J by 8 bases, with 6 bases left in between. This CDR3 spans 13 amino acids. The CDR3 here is CASSLEVYSPLHF. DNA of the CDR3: TGTGCCAGCAGCTTGGAGGTGTATTCACCCCTCCACTTT.

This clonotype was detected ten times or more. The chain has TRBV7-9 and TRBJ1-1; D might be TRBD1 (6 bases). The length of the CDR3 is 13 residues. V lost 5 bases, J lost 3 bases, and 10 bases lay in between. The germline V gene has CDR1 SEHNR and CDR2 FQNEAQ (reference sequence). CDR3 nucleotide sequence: TGTGCCAGCAGCAAAGGGGGGGACACTGAAGCTTTCTTT. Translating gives CASSKGGDTEAFF.

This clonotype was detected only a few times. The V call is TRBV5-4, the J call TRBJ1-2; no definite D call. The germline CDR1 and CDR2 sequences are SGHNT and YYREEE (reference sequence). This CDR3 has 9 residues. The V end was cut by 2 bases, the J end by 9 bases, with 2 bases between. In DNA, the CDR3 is TGTGCCAGCAGCTTTAGCTACACCTTC. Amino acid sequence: CASSFSYTF.

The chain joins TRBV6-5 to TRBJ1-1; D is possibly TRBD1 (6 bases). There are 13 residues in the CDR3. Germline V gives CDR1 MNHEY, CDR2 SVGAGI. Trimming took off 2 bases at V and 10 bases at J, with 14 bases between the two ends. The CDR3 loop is CASSYGGRVGAFF. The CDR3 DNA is TGTGCCAGCAGTTACGGGGGGCGGGTAGGAGCTTTCTTT.

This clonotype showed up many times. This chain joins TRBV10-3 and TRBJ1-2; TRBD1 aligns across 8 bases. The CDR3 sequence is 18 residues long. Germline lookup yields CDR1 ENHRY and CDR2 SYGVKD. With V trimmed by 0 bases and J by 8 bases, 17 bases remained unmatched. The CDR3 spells CAISESRQGFSGPWGYTF. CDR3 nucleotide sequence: TGTGCCATCAGTGAGTCCCGACAGGGGTTTTCCGGCCCTTGGGGCTACACCTTC.

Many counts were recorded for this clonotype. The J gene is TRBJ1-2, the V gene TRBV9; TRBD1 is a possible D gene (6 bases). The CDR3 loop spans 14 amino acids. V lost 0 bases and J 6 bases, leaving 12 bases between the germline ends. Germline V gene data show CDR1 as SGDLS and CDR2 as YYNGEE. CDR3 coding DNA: TGTGCCAGCAGCGTAGGAGTGGGGGCTGATGGCTACACCTTC. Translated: CASSVGVGADGYTF.

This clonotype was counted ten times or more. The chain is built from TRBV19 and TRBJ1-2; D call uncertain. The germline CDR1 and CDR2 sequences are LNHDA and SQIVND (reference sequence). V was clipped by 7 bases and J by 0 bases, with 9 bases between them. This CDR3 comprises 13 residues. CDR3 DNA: TGTGCCAGTAAGGAAACTCCTAACTATGGCTACACCTTC. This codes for CASKETPNYGYTF.

The CDR3 sequence is CASGIHSNQPQHF. The CDR3 nucleotides read TGTGCCAGCGGAATACATAGCAATCAGCCCCAGCATTTT. The rearrangement uses TRBV19 and TRBJ1-5; D remains unclear. CDR1 and CDR2 from the germline V gene are LNHDA and SQIVND (reference sequence). This CDR3 contains 13 residues. V was shortened by 9 bases and J by 0 bases, with 9 bases between the two germline ends.

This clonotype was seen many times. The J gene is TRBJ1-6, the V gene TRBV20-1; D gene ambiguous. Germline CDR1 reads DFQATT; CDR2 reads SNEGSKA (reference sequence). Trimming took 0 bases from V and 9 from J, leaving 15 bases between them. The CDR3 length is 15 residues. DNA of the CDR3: TGCAGTGCTAGAGATCCAGGAATGGCTATTTCACCCCTCCACTTT. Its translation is CSARDPGMAISPLHF.

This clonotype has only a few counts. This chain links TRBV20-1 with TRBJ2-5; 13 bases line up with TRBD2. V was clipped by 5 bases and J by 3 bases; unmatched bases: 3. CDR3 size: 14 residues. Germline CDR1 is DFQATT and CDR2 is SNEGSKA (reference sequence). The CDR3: CSAGTSGNEETQYF. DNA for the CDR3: TGCAGTGCTGGGACTAGCGGGAATGAAGAGACCCAGTACTTC.

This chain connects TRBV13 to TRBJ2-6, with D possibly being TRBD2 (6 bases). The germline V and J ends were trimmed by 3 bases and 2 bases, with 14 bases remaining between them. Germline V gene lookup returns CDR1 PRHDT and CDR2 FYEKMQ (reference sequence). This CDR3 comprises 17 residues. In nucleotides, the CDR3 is TGTGCCAGCAGCTTCGGGTCCGGGGGAACTGGGGCCAACGTCCTGACTTTC. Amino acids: CASSFGSGGTGANVLTF.

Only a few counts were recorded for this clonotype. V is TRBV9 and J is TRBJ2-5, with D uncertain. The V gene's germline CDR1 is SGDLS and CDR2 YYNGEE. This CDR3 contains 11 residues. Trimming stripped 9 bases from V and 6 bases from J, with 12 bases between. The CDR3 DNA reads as TGTGCCACCCAAACGCGAAAGACCCAGTACTTC. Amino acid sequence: CATQTRKTQYF.

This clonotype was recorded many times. The CDR3: CSASRQGSEAFF. The CDR3 nucleotides read TGCAGTGCTAGCAGACAGGGGAGCGAAGCTTTCTTT. The chain has TRBV20-1 and TRBJ1-1; TRBD1 aligns across 8 bases. Trimming removed 3 bases from V and 8 bases from J; junction bases left unmatched: 5. CDR1 is DFQATT and CDR2 is SNEGSKA in the germline V gene (reference sequence). The CDR3 contains 12 residues.

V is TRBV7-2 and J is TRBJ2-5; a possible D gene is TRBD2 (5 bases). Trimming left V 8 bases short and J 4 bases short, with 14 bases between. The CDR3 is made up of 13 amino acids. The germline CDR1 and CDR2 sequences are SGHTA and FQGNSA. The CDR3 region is CASSPRTSETQYF. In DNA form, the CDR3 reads TGTGCCAGCTCACCTCGGACTTCAGAGACCCAGTACTTC.

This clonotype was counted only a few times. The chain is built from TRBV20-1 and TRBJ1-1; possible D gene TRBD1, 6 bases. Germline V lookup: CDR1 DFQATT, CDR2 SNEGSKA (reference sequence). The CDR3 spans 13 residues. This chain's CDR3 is CSLRQEGDTEAFF. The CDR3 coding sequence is TGCAGCCTACGACAGGAGGGGGACACTGAAGCTTTCTTT.

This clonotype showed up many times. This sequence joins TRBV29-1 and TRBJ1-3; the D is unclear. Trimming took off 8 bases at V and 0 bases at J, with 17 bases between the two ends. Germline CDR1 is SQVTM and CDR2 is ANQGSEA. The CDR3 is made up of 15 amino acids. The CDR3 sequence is CSFLGAGDSGNTIYF. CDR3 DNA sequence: TGCAGCTTCTTAGGCGCAGGAGACTCTGGAAACACCATATATTTT. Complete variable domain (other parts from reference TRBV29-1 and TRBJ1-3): SAVISQKPSRDICQRGTSLTIQCQVDSQVTMMFWYRQQPGQSLTLIATANQGSEATYESGFVIDKFPISRPNLTFSTLTVSNMSPEDSSIYLCSFLGAGDSGNTIYFGEGSWLTVV.

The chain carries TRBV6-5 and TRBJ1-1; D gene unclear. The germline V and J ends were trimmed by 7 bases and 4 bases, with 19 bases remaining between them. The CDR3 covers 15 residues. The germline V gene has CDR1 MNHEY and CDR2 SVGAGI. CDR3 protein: CASTMGRPSVTEAFF. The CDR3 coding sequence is TGTGCCAGCACCATGGGCAGGCCCTCGGTCACTGAAGCTTTCTTT.

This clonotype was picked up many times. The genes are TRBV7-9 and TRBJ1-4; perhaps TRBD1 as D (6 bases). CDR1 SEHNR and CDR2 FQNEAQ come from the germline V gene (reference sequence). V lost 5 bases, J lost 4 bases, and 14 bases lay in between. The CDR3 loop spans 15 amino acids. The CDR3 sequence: CASSPRDTDNEKLFF. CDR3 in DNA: TGTGCCAGCAGCCCCCGGGACACAGATAATGAAAAACTGTTTTTT.

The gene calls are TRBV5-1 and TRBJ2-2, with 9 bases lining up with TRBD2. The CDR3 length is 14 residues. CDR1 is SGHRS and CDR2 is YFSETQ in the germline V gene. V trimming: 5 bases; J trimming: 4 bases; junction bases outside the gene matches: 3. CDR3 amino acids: CASSRGLATGELFF. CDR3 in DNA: TGCGCCAGCAGTCGGGGACTAGCCACCGGGGAGCTGTTTTTT. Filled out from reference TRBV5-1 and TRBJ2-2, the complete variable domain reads KAGVTQTPRYLIKTRGQQVTLSCSPISGHRSVSWYQQTPGQGLQFLFEYFSETQRNKGNFPGRFSGRQFSNSRSEMNVSTLELGDSALYLCASSRGLATGELFFGEGSRLTVL.

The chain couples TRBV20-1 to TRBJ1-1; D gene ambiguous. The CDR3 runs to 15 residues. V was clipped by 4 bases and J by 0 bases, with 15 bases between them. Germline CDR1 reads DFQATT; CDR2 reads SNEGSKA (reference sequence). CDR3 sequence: CSAILPGLMNTEAFF. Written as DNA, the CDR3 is TGCAGTGCTATCCTACCCGGACTCATGAACACTGAAGCTTTCTTT.

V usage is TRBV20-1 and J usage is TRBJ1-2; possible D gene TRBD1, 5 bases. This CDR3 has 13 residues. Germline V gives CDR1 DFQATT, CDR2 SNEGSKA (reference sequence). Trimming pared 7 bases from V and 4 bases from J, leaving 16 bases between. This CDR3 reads CSVLGDGRYGYTF. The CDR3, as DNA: TGCAGTGTCCTAGGGGACGGCCGCTATGGCTACACCTTC.

The chain's CDR3 is CSVTGTGSTEAFF. The CDR3 DNA sequence: TGCAGCGTCACTGGGACAGGGAGCACTGAAGCTTTCTTT. The J gene is TRBJ1-1, the V gene TRBV29-1; TRBD1 aligns across 9 bases. Germline trimming cut 6 bases from V and 4 bases from J; bases unmatched to any gene: 6. Per germline, CDR1 SQVTM and CDR2 ANQGSEA. There are 13 residues in the CDR3.